This T cell receptor beta chain was obtained from a study of cytomegalovirus exposure and HLA in healthy donors. Points from the study as a whole: Researchers counted around 180 TCR beta chains as cytomegalovirus-associated.

60 Vbeta and 13 Jbeta primers were used in PCR. TCRdb's copy holds only in-frame clones and misses some; the assay was immunoSEQ multiplex PCR. The data hold 64,000 or so clones, with around 70% observed a single time. Comments on this clone: Its specificity is not known.

The CDR3 sequence is 17 residues long. Germline CDR1 is SGHTA and CDR2 is FQGNSA. J lost 6 bases, V lost 3 bases, and 11 bases had no gene match. Material for sequencing was PBMCs. The clonotype was recovered from a man aged 40-50 years in good health and CMV-seropositive. V usage is TRBV7-2 and J usage is TRBJ2-3; 11 nucleotides align to TRBD2. The CDR3: CASSFLASGGRGDTQYF. The CDR3 DNA sequence: TGTGCCAGCAGCTTCCTGGCTAGCGGGGGGCGGGGGGATACGCAGTATTTT.